This T cell receptor (beta chain) originates from a study of T-cell reconstitution after alpha-beta-depleted transplantation in children. Notes on the study in general: Several hundred expanded graft clones reportedly gave rise to the alpha-beta T cells present about two months after transplant.

On this clonotype itself: The antigen remains undetermined.

This CDR3 comprises 14 residues. Trimming took 0 bases from V and 7 from J, leaving 9 bases between them. Molecular barcoding with unique molecular identifiers was used for the TCRbeta library. MiXCR was run by TCRdb on the PCR reads, yielding one entry per CDR3 protein. The repertoire has more than 200,000 distinct CDR3 sequences, about 26% of them found once; the top ten carry around 2.5%. The sequenced sample was PBMCs, obtained before TCRalphabeta/CD19-depleted stem cell transplant. The sequence was collected from a girl aged 2 to 10 with Fanconi anemia, due to receive a stem cell transplant. The rearrangement links TRBV12-3 or TRBV12-4 to TRBJ1-4; D unclear. In DNA, the CDR3 is TGTGCCAGCAGTTTAGCCCGGACGCGTGAAAAACTGTTTTTT. This gives the protein CASSLARTREKLFF.